These T cell receptor beta chains were read from a single sample in a study of cytomegalovirus exposure and HLA in healthy donors. Profiled with immunoSEQ multiplex PCR; TCRdb holds only in-frame clones, not every one. This sample carries under 200,000 clones, approximately 86% of them seen once, and the ten largest clones take 1.5%. Sequenced sample: PBMCs. These receptors were taken from a male donor in good health and CMV-seronegative. CDR3s include the opening cysteine and the closing phenylalanine or tryptophan. D genes are given only for firm matches. A row's size may be missing; if present it is once, few, many or a size class.

-,TRBV5-4,TRBJ2-5,-,CASSLGAQETQYF,TGTGCCAGCAGCTTAGGGGCCCAAGAGACCCAGTACTTC
-,TRBV29-1,TRBJ1-2,TRBD1,CSVERTGYGYTF,TGCAGCGTTGAGAGGACAGGGTATGGCTACACCTTC
-,TRBV14,TRBJ2-7,TRBD2,CASSQSGTSGRTYEQYF,TGTGCCAGCAGCCAATCCGGGACTAGCGGACGTACCTACGAGCAGTACTTC
-,TRBV10-3,TRBJ2-2,TRBD1,CATGQGLGELFF,TGTGCCACCGGACAGGGACTCGGGGAGCTGTTTTTT
-,TRBV2,TRBJ1-3,-,CASTQESGNTIYF,TGTGCCAGCACCCAGGAATCTGGAAACACCATATATTTT
-,TRBV10-3,TRBJ1-1,-,CAISWGTGMNTEAFF,TGTGCCATCTCCTGGGGTACAGGTATGAACACTGAAGCTTTCTTT
-,TRBV30,TRBJ2-1,-,CAWSVWHNEQFF,TGTGCCTGGAGTGTATGGCACAATGAGCAGTTCTTC
-,TRBV18,TRBJ1-3,TRBD1,CASSRRQGPAGNTIYF,TGTGCCAGCTCACGACGACAGGGTCCGGCTGGAAACACCATATATTTT
-,TRBV19,TRBJ1-2,-,CASFNPGFLRGYTF,TGTGCCAGTTTTAATCCGGGGTTCCTGAGGGGCTACACCTTC
once,TRBV6-5,TRBJ2-7,TRBD2,CASSLTSGVNYEQYF,TGTGCCAGCAGCCTCACTAGCGGAGTAAACTACGAGCAGTACTTC
-,TRBV18,TRBJ2-7,-,CASSPFFGPGQLISYEQYF,TGTGCCAGCTCACCTTTTTTTGGCCCCGGACAGCTGATATCCTACGAGCAGTACTTC
-,TRBV1,TRBJ2-6,-,CTSSHVPGQGPSSGANVLTF,TGCACCAGCAGCCACGTCCCGGGACAGGGACCAAGCTCTGGGGCCAACGTCCTGACTTTC
-,TRBV7-9,TRBJ2-3,-,CASSRTRVADTQYF,TGTGCCAGCAGCCGAACTAGAGTGGCAGATACGCAGTATTTT
few,TRBV5-3,TRBJ1-1,TRBD1,CARSFQDRDHTEAFF,TGTGCCAGAAGCTTCCAGGACAGGGATCACACTGAAGCTTTCTTT
-,TRBV18,TRBJ2-5,-,CASSLDRKETQYF,TGTGCCAGCTCTCTGGACAGAAAAGAGACCCAGTACTTC
-,TRBV11-3,TRBJ2-3,TRBD2,CASSSLLGLDSTDTQYF,TGTGCCAGCAGCTCCTTGTTAGGACTAGATAGCACAGATACGCAGTATTTT
-,TRBV5-5,TRBJ2-1,-,CASSNAPVHRWGVINEQFF,TGTGCCAGCAGCAACGCCCCCGTTCACCGTTGGGGCGTCATCAATGAGCAGTTCTTC
-,TRBV5-4,TRBJ2-1,-,CASSRSGTSSYNEQFF,TGTGCCAGCAGCAGAAGCGGGACAAGCTCCTACAATGAGCAGTTCTTC
-,TRBV5-6,TRBJ1-2,TRBD1,CASSLGDRGRGGYTF,TGTGCCAGCAGCTTGGGGGACAGGGGGCGCGGGGGCTACACCTTC
-,TRBV5-4,TRBJ2-5,-,CASSLVELGGTQYF,TGTGCCAGCAGCTTGGTAGAATTGGGGGGGACCCAGTACTTC
-,TRBV6-1,TRBJ1-2,-,CASSGEMTYYGYTF,TGTGCCAGCAGTGGAGAGATGACATACTATGGCTACACCTTC
-,TRBV19,TRBJ2-7,TRBD2,CASSISGSYPEQYF,TGTGCCAGTAGTATCAGCGGGAGTTATCCCGAGCAGTACTTC
once,TRBV6-1,TRBJ2-7,-,CASSSTGTSYEQYF,TGTGCCAGCAGTTCTACCGGGACTTCCTACGAGCAGTACTTC